This is a list of T cell receptor beta chains from one sample in a study of TIL therapy for anti-PD-1-resistant metastatic lung cancer. Sequenced by immunoSEQ multiplex PCR; TCRdb stores in-frame clones only, minus some. The table shows about 60,000 clones, with around 86% occurring only once. The sample was blood, taken at baseline. The receptors were gathered from a person aged 25 to 80 with non-small cell lung cancer. Each CDR3 is given with its conserved first and last residue. A D gene is named only where the DNA matches it firmly. Size is stated for part of the rows, as once, few or many counts, or as a class when the clone is expanded.

j_gene,d_gene,v_gene,abundance,CDR3aa,CDR3nt
TRBJ1-2,-,TRBV5-6,-,CASSLGETGLPINYGYTF,TGTGCCAGCAGCTTGGGTGAAACAGGTTTACCCATTAACTATGGCTACACCTTC
TRBJ1-1,-,TRBV4-1,-,CASSRFPDGMNTEAFF,TGCGCCAGCAGCCGTTTTCCCGACGGAATGAACACTGAAGCTTTCTTT
TRBJ2-3,-,TRBV27,-,CASSFLGGRDTQYF,TGTGCCAGCAGTTTTCTGGGGGGCCGGGATACGCAGTATTTT
TRBJ2-2,TRBD2,TRBV10-2,-,CASSEGLENTGELFF,TGCGCCAGCAGTGAGGGACTAGAGAACACCGGGGAGCTGTTTTTT
TRBJ2-7,TRBD2,TRBV18,-,CASSPGTSGALYEQYF,TGTGCCAGCTCACCCGGGACTAGCGGGGCACTCTACGAGCAGTACTTC
TRBJ2-5,-,TRBV24-1,-,CATSDFRGKTQYF,TGTGCCACCAGTGATTTCAGGGGTAAGACCCAGTACTTC
TRBJ2-7,-,TRBV4-1,-,CASSQRSLAYEQYF,TGCGCCAGCAGCCAAAGAAGCCTAGCCTACGAGCAGTACTTC
TRBJ2-2,TRBD1,TRBV7-3,once,CASSSTGGSGTGELFF,TGTGCCAGCAGCTCGACAGGGGGGTCGGGCACCGGGGAGCTGTTTTTT
TRBJ2-7,-,TRBV12-3/TRBV12-4,-,CASSTLGGYEQYF,TGTGCCAGCAGTACCTTGGGGGGCTACGAGCAGTACTTC
TRBJ2-2,TRBD1,TRBV7-2,-,CASSLALRGGHFRELFF,TGTGCCAGCAGCTTAGCGCTGAGAGGGGGCCATTTTCGGGAGCTGTTTTTT
TRBJ1-1,-,TRBV4-1,-,CASSQERRENTEAFF,TGCGCCAGCAGCCAAGAACGCAGGGAGAACACTGAAGCTTTCTTT
TRBJ2-5,-,TRBV30,-,CAWSAALRERGETQYF,TGTGCCTGGAGTGCCGCTCTCAGGGAACGTGGAGAGACCCAGTACTTC
TRBJ1-5,-,TRBV24-1,-,CATSDLQGNQPQHF,TGTGCCACCAGTGATCTTCAGGGAAATCAGCCCCAGCATTTT
TRBJ1-1,TRBD1,TRBV12-5,once,CASGLKPGQGMTEAFF,TGTGCTAGTGGTTTGAAGCCGGGACAGGGAATGACTGAAGCTTTCTTT
TRBJ1-6,-,TRBV15,-,CATSKGNDSPLHF,TGTGCCACCAGCAAAGGGAACGATTCACCCCTCCACTTT
TRBJ2-5,-,TRBV7-9,-,CASSQQHIQETQYF,TGTGCCAGCAGCCAGCAGCACATCCAAGAGACCCAGTACTTC
TRBJ2-1,-,TRBV27,-,CAARGTHNEQFF,TGTGCCGCCCGTGGTACCCACAATGAGCAGTTCTTC
TRBJ1-3,-,TRBV19,-,CASTMGGSSGNTIYF,TGTGCCAGTACTATGGGCGGAAGCTCTGGAAACACCATATATTTT
TRBJ1-2,TRBD1,TRBV5-8,-,CASSLVGQGAIYGYTF,TGTGCCAGCAGCTTGGTAGGGCAGGGGGCAATCTATGGCTACACCTTC
TRBJ1-2,TRBD1,TRBV28,-,CASSLVNRGLGGYTF,TGTGCCAGCAGTCTCGTCAACAGGGGGCTAGGTGGCTACACCTTC
TRBJ2-2,-,TRBV5-4,-,CASSRGGTQSYTGELFF,TGTGCCAGCAGCCGGGGCGGGACACAGAGTTACACCGGGGAGCTGTTTTTT
TRBJ2-1,TRBD1,TRBV6-5,-,CASSRDRGNEQFF,TGTGCCAGCAGTCGCGACAGGGGCAATGAGCAGTTCTTC
TRBJ2-3,-,TRBV2,-,CASIYSANTQYF,TGTGCCAGCATATACTCAGCGAATACGCAGTATTTT
TRBJ2-3,TRBD2,TRBV6-2/TRBV6-3,-,CASSYSPSGIWGDTQYF,TGTGCCAGCAGTTACTCGCCTAGCGGGATTTGGGGAGATACGCAGTATTTT
TRBJ2-3,TRBD2,TRBV3-1/TRBV3-2,-,CASSPGLAGGPRTQYF,TGTGCCAGCAGCCCAGGACTAGCGGGGGGCCCGCGGACGCAGTATTTT
TRBJ2-7,-,TRBV6-6,-,CASSNPRGNEQYF,TGTGCCAGCAGTAACCCCAGAGGGAACGAGCAGTACTTC
TRBJ1-3,-,TRBV7-9,-,CASSFGPGDGNTIYF,TGTGCCAGCAGCTTCGGGCCCGGAGATGGAAACACCATATATTTT
TRBJ1-2,-,TRBV6-5,-,CASHGGDGYTF,TGTGCCAGCCACGGGGGGGATGGCTACACCTTC
TRBJ2-3,-,TRBV12-5,-,CASGLGVSTDTQYF,TGTGCTAGTGGTTTGGGGGTTAGCACAGATACGCAGTATTTT
TRBJ1-1,-,TRBV7-6,-,CASTPVGGDTEAFF,TGTGCCAGCACCCCCGTGGGAGGAGACACTGAAGCTTTCTTT